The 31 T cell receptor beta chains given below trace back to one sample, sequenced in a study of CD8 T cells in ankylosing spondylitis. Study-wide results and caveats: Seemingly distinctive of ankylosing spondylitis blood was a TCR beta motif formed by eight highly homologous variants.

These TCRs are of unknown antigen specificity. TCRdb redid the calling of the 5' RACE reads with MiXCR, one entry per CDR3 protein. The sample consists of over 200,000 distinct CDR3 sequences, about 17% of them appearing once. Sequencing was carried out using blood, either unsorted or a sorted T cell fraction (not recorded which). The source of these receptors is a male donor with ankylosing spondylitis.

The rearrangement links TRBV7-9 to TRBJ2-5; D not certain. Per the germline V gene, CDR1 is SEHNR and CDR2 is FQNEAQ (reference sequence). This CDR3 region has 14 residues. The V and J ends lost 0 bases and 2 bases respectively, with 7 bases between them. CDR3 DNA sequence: TGTGCCAGCAGCTTAGCGCCCCAGCAAGAGACCCAGTACTTC. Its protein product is CASSLAPQQETQYF. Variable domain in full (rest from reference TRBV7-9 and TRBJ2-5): DTGVSQNPRHKITKRGQNVTFRCDPISEHNRLYWYRQTLGQGPEFLTYFQNEAQLEKSRLLSDRFSAERPKGSFSTLEIQRTEQGDSAMYLCASSLAPQQETQYFGPGTRLLVL.

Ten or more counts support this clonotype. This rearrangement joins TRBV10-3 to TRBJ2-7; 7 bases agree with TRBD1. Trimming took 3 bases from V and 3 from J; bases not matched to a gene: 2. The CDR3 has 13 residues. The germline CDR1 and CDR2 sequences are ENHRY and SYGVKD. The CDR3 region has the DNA TGTGCCATCAGTGAAGGGACAGACTACGAGCAGTACTTC. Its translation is CAISEGTDYEQYF.

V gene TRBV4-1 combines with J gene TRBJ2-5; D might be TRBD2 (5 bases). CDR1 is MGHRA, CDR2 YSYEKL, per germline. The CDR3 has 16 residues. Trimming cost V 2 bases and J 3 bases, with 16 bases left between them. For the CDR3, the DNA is TGCGCCAGCAGCCAAATGGACTTCCCGCCCGAAGAGACCCAGTACTTC. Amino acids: CASSQMDFPPEETQYF.

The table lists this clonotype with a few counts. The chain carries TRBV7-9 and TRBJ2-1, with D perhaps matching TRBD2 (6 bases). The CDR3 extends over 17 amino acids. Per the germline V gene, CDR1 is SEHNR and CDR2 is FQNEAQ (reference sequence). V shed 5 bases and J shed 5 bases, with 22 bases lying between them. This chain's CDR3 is CASSHQTAGGTNNEQFF. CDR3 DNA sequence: TGTGCCAGCAGCCACCAAACGGCCGGGGGTACGAACAATGAGCAGTTCTTC.

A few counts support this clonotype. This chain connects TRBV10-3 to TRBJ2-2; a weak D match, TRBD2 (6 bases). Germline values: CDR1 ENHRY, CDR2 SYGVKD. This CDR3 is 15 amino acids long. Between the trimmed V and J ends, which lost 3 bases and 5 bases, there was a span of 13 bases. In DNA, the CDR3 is TGTGCCATCAGTGAATCCGGGAGTGGTACCGGGGAGCTGTTTTTT. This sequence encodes CAISESGSGTGELFF.

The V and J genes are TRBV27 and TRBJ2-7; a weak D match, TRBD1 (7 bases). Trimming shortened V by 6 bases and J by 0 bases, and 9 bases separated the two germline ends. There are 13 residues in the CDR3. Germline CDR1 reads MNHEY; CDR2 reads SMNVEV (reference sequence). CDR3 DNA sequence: TGTGCCAGCAGGCAGGGGGGCTCCTACGAGCAGTACTTC. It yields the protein CASRQGGSYEQYF.

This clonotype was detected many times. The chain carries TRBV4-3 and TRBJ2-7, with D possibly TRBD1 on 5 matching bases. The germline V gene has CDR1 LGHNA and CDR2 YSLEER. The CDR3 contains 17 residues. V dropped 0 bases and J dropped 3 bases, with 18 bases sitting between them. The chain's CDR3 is CASSQDDTGESFYEQYF. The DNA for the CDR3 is TGCGCCAGCAGCCAAGATGACACAGGAGAATCATTCTACGAGCAGTACTTC.

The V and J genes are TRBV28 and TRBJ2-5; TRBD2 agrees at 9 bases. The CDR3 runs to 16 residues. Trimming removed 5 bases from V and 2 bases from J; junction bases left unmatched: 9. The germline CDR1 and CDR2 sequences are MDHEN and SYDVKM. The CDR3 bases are TGTGCCAGCAGTCCCCGACTAGCGGACCCTCAAGAGACCCAGTACTTC. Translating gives CASSPRLADPQETQYF.

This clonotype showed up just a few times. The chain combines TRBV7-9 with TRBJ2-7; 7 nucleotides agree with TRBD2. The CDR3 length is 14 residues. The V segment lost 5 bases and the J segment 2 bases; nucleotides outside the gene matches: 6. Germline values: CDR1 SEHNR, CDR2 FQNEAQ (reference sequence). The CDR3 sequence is CASSPGRAAYEQYF. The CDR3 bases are TGTGCCAGCAGCCCTGGGAGGGCAGCCTACGAGCAGTACTTC.

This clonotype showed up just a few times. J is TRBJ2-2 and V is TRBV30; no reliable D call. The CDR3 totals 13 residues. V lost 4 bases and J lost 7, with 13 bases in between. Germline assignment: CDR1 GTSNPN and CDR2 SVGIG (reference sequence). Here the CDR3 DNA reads TGTGCCTGGACGACCAGTCCGTTCGGGGAGCTGTTTTTT. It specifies CAWTTSPFGELFF.

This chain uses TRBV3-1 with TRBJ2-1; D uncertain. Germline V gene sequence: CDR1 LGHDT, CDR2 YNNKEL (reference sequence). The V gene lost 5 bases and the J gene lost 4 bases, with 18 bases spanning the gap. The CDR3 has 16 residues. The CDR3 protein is CASSYTYLTQYNEQFF. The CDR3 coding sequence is TGTGCCAGCAGCTACACCTATCTCACCCAATACAATGAGCAGTTCTTC.

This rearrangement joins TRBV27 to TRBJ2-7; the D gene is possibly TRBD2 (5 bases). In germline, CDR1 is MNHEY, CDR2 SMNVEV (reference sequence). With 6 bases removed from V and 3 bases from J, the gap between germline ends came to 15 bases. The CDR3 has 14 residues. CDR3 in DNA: TGTGCCAGCAGCCTTACCGGGGTTTTCTACGAGCAGTACTTC. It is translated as CASSLTGVFYEQYF.

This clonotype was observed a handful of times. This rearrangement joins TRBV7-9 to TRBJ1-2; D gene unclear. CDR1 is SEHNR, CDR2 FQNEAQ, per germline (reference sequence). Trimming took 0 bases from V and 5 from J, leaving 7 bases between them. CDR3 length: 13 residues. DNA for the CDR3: TGTGCCAGCAGCTTAGCGTCCGCGTATGGCTACACCTTC. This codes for CASSLASAYGYTF.

The CDR3 DNA reads TGTGCCAGCAGTTTTGGGGGAGAAAAACTGTTTTTT. Translation gives CASSFGGEKLFF. The chain links TRBV12-3 or TRBV12-4 to TRBJ1-4; perhaps TRBD1 as D (5 bases). V gave up 3 bases and J gave up 8 bases, with 7 bases separating them. The CDR3 loop spans 12 amino acids.

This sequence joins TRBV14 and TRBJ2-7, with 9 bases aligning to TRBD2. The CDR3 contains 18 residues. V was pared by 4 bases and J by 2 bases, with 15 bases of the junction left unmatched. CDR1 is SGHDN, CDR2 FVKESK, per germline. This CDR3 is CASSPGGSGRPIAYEQYF. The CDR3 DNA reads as TGTGCCAGCAGCCCAGGGGGTAGCGGGAGACCGATTGCCTACGAGCAGTACTTC.

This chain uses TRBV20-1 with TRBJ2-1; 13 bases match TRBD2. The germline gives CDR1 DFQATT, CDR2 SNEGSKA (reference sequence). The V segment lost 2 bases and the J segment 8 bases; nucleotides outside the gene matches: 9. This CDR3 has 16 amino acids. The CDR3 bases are TGCAGTGCTAGAACACTAGCGGGAGGGCCTGCCGATGAGCAGTTCTTC. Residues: CSARTLAGGPADEQFF.

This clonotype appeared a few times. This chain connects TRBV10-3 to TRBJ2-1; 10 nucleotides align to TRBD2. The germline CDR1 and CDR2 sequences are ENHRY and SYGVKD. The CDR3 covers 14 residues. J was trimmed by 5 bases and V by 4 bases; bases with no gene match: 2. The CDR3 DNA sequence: TGTGCCATCAGTGCCCTAGCGGGAGACAATGAGCAGTTCTTC. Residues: CAISALAGDNEQFF.

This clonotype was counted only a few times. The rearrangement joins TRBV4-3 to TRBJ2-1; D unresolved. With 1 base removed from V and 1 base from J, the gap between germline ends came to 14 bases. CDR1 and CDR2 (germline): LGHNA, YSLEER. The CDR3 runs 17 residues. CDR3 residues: CASSQAWASASYNEQFF. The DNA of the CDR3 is TGCGCCAGCAGCCAAGCTTGGGCGAGCGCTTCCTACAATGAGCAGTTCTTC.

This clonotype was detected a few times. The CDR3 DNA sequence: TGCAGCGTTGAAGGGGGGCCCAATGAGCAGTTCTTC. Amino acids: CSVEGGPNEQFF. J is TRBJ2-1 and V is TRBV29-1, with D possibly matching TRBD1 (6 bases). V lost 1 base, J lost 6 bases, and 7 bases lay in between. The CDR3 has 12 amino acids. CDR1 is SQVTM, CDR2 ANQGSEA, per germline.

CDR3 protein: CASSQSETSRAGLEQFF. DNA for the CDR3: TGTGCCAGCAGCCAATCCGAAACTAGCCGGGCAGGTTTAGAGCAGTTCTTC. V and J are TRBV4-2 and TRBJ2-1, with a weak D call TRBD2 (6 bases). The CDR3 totals 17 residues. Germline CDR1 is LGHNA and CDR2 is YNFKEQ. V lost 2 bases and J lost 10, with 24 bases in between.

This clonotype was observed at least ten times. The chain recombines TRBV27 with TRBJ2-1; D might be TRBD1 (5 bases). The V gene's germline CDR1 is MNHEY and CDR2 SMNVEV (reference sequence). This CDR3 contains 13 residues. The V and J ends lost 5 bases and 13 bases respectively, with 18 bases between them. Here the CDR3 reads CASSLSSDSEQFF. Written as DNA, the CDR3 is TGTGCCAGCAGTCTCTCCTCCGACAGTGAACAGTTCTTC.

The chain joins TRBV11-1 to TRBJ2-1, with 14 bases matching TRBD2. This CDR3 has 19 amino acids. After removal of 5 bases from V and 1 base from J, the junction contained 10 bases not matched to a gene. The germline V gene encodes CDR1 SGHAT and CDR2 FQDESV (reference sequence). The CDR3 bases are TGTGCCAGCAGCCCACGTCCCGGGACTAGCGGGAGATCCTACAATGAGCAGTTCTTC. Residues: CASSPRPGTSGRSYNEQFF. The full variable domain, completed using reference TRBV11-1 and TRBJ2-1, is EAEVAQSPRYKITEKSQAVAFWCDPISGHATLYWYRQILGQGPELLVQFQDESVVDDSQLPKDRFSAERLKGVDSTLKIQPAELGDSAMYLCASSPRPGTSGRSYNEQFFGPGTRLTVL.

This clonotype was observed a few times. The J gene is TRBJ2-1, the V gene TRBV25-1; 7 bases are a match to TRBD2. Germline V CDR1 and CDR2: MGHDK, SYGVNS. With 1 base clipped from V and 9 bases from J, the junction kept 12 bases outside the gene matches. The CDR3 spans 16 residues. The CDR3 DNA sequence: TGTGCCAGCAGTGAATGGGCGGGACTAAAAGAAGGTGAGCAGTTCTTC. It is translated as CASSEWAGLKEGEQFF.

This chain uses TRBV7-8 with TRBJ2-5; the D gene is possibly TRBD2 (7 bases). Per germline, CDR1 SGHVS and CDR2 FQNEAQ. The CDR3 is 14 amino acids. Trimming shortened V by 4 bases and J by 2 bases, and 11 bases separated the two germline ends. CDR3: CASSSGGQQETQYF. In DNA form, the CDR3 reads TGTGCCAGCAGCTCCGGGGGGCAGCAAGAGACCCAGTACTTC.

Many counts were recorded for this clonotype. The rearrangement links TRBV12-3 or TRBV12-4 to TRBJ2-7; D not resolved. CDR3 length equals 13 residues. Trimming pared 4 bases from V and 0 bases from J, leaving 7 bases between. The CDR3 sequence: CASSSTLSYEQYF. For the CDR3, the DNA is TGTGCCAGCAGTTCGACTCTCTCCTACGAGCAGTACTTC.

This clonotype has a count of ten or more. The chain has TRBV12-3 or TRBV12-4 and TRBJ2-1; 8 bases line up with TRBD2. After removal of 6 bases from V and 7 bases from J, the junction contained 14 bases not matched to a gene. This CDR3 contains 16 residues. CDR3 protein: CASSKTLAGGGNEQFF. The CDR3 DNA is TGTGCCAGCAGCAAAACCCTGGCTGGCGGGGGGAATGAGCAGTTCTTC.

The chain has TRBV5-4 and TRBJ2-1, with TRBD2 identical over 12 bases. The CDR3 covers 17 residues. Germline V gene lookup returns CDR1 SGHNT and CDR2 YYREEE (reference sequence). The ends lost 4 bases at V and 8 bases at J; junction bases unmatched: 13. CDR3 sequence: CASSQQELAGGEDEQFF. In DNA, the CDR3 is TGTGCCAGCAGCCAACAAGAGCTAGCGGGGGGGGAAGATGAGCAGTTCTTC. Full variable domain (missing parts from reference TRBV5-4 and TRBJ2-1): ETGVTQSPTHLIKTRGQQVTLRCSSQSGHNTVSWYQQALGQGPQFIFQYYREEENGRGNFPPRFSGLQFPNYSSELNVNALELDDSALYLCASSQQELAGGEDEQFFGPGTRLTVL.

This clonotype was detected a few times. CDR3 nucleotides: TGCAGTGCTAGAGAGGGGAGGGTAGTTGAGCAGTTCTTC. It yields the protein CSAREGRVVEQFF. The rearrangement uses TRBV20-1 and TRBJ2-1, with 7 bases identical to TRBD2. Losses at the gene ends were 0 bases for V and 9 bases for J; bases not matched to a gene: 5. This CDR3 contains 13 residues. CDR1 DFQATT and CDR2 SNEGSKA come from the germline V gene (reference sequence).

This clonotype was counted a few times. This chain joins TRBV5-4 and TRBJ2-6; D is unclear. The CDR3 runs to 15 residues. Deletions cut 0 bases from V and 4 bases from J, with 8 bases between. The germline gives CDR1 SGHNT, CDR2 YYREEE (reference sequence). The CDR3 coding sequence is TGTGCCAGCAGCTTGGTGGGGTGGGGGGCCAACGTCCTGACTTTC. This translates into CASSLVGWGANVLTF.

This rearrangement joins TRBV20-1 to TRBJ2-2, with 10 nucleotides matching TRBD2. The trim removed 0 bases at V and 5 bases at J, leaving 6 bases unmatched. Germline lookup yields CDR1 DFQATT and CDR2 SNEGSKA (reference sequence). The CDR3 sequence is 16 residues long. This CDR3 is CSARDWLAGETGELFF. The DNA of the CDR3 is TGCAGTGCTAGAGATTGGCTAGCGGGAGAAACCGGGGAGCTGTTTTTT.

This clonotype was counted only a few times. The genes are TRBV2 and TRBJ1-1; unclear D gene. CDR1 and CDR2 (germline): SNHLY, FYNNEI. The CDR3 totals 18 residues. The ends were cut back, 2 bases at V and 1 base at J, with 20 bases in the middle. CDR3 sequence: CASSELYANLGPNTEAFF. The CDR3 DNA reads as TGTGCCAGCAGTGAATTGTATGCGAACCTGGGCCCGAACACTGAAGCTTTCTTT.